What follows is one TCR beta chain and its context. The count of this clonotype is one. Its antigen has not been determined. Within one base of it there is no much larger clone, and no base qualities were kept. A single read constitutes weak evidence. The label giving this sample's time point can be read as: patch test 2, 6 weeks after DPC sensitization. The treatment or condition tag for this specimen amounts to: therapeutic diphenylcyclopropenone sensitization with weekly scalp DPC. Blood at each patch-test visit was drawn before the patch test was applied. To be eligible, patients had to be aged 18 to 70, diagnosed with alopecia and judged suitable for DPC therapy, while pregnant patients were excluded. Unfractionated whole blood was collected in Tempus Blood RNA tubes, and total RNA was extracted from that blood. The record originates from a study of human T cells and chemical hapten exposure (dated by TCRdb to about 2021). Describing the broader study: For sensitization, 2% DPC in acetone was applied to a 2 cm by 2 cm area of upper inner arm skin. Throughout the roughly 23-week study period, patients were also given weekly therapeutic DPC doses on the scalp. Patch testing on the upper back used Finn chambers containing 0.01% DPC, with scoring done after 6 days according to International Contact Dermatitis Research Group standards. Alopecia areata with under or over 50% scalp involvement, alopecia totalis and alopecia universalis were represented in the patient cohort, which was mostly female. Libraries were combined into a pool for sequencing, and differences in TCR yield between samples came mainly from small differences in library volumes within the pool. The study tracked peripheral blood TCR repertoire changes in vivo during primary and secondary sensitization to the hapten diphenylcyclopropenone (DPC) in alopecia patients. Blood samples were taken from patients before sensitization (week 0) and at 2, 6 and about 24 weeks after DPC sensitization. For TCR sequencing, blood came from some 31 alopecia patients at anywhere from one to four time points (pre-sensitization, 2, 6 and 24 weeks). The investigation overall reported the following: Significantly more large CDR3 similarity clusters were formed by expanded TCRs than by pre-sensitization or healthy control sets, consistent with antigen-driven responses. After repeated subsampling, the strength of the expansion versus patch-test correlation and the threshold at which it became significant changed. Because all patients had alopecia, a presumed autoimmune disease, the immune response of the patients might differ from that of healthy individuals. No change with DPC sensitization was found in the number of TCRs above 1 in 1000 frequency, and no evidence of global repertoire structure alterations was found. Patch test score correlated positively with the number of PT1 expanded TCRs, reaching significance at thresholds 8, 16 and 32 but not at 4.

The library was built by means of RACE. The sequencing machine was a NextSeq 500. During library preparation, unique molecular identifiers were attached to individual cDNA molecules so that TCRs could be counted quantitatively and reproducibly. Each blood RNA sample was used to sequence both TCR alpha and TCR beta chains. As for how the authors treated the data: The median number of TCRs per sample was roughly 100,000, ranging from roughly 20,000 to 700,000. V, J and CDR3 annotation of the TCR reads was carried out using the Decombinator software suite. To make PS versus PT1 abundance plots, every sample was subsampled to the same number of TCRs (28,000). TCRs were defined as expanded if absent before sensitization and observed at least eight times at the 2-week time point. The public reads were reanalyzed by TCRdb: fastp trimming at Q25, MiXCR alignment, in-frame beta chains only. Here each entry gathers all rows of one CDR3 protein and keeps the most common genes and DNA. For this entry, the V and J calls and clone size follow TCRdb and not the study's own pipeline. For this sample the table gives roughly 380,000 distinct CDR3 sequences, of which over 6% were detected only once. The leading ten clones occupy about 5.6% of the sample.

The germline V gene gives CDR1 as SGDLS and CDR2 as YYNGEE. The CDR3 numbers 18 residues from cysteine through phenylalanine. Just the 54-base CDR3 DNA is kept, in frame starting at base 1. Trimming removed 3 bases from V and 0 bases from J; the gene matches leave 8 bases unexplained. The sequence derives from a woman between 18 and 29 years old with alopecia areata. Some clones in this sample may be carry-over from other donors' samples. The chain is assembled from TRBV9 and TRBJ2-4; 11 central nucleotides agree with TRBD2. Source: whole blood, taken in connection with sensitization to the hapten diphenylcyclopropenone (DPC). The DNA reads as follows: TGTGCCAGCAGCGGAGAGCTAGCGGGGGGTAGAGCCAAAAACATTCAGTACTTC. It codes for CASSGELAGGRAKNIQYF.